In its sample, the clone carrying this T cell receptor beta chain was seen a few times. Its antigen is as yet unknown. Produced via immunoSEQ multiplex PCR; TCRdb's table is partial and in-frame only. Altogether about 73,000 clones are present, more than 80% being singletons, with the ten largest covering approximately 0.49%. This record comes from a study of OX40 agonist ivuxolimab in advanced cancers. Study-level points and caveats: At doses 0.1 to 3.0 mg/kg, CD4+ and CD8+ clones expanded. The study did not work out the antigen specificity of the expanded peripheral T cells. The study found that CD8+ T cells averaged more expanded clones than CD4+.

With 2 bases removed from V and 5 bases from J, the gap between germline ends came to 24 bases. The CDR3 totals 18 residues. In germline, CDR1 is LNHDA, CDR2 SQIVND (reference sequence). Patients had blood sampled at baseline and again on cycle 4 day 1 and cycle 7 day 1. The V gene is TRBV19, the J gene TRBJ2-5; the D is unclear. The sequence derives from an adult with an advanced solid tumor such as melanoma, head and neck, liver or kidney cancer. Here the sequenced sample was CD4+ or CD8+ T cells sorted from blood, taken in a trial of the OX40 agonist ivuxolimab. The CDR3 protein is CASSISGWTDPLGETQYF. In DNA, the CDR3 is TGTGCCAGTAGTATATCGGGTTGGACGGACCCGCTCGGGGAGACCCAGTACTTC.